The T cell receptor (beta chain) described here comes from a study of blood T cell repertoires in COVID-19. Only in-frame clones appear in the TCRdb table, and some are missing; sequencing was by immunoSEQ multiplex PCR. The sample has over 250,000 clones; approximately 88% are singletons. The V and J ends lost 5 bases and 4 bases, in that order; junction bases with no gene match: 10. The CDR3 sequence is 17 residues long. Germline-derived CDR1 and CDR2 are SEHNR and FQNEAQ (reference sequence). The receptor comes from a woman in her twenties or thirties with acute or convalescent COVID-19. The rearrangement links TRBV7-9 to TRBJ2-7, with TRBD2 matching over 14 bases. What was sequenced was peripheral blood. In DNA form, the CDR3 reads TGTGCCAGCAGCCCCAACGGACTAGCGGGAGGACTTTACGAGCAGTACTTC. This encodes CASSPNGLAGGLYEQYF.